This T cell receptor (beta chain) was obtained from a study of T cells after yellow fever vaccination. Study-level information: SMART-Seq v4 Ultra Low Input prepared libraries from low-cell fractions. Overall study results and limits: Most primary-vaccination clones recurred post-booster (about 96% CD4, around 88% CD8). Weaker overall was a secondary response that nonetheless peaked faster, on day 5 versus 15.

This clonotype was picked up many times. The antigen is not known. Template-switching 5'RACE yielded the TCR cDNA; a universal primer site and UMIs were added in the process. From the 5' RACE reads, TCRdb called clonotypes with MiXCR, one entry per CDR3 protein. The data show over 150,000 distinct CDR3 sequences, about 6.2% seen once. The origin of this receptor is a young man who received the YFV17D yellow fever vaccine. The sequences come from CD4+ T cells sorted from PBMCs, collected on the day of the first yellow fever vaccination.

The CDR3 bases are TGTGCCAGCAGTTTTCATGTTCTGAGACAAGAGACCCAGTACTTC. Translation: CASSFHVLRQETQYF. V is TRBV12-3 or TRBV12-4 and J is TRBJ2-5, with D unclear. The CDR3 runs 15 residues. The V gene lost 3 bases and the J gene lost 2 bases, with 13 bases spanning the gap.